This T cell receptor (beta chain) was observed in a study of blood T cell repertoires in COVID-19. Study in general: Sites in the United States, Italy and Spain provided acute and convalescent COVID-19 samples. From T cells, B-cell-depleted T cells, or PBMCs came the material, which was cDNA or gDNA.

The authors' processing: Scientists estimated how many nucleated cells there were by amplifying reference gene primers. Repertoires were generated with immunoSEQ multiplex PCR, while TCRdb's copy carries only in-frame clones and drops some. Clone size and the V and J calls come from that table; the DNA yielded D and trimming. In the table there are 150,000 to 200,000 clones, 70% to 90% of which are singletons. The CDR3 length is 13 residues. Germline V gene lookup returns CDR1 MNHNY and CDR2 SVGAGI (reference sequence). Trimming took off 4 bases at V and 8 bases at J, with 14 bases between the two ends.

This TCR was sampled from a man aged 40-55 years with active or convalescent COVID-19. Sequencing used peripheral blood. The chain employs TRBV6-6 and TRBJ1-2, with a possible D match to TRBD1 (6 bases). This chain's CDR3 is CASSSYGGEGYTF. The CDR3 bases are TGTGCCAGCAGTTCATATGGGGGCGAAGGCTACACCTTC.